This TCR beta chain is from a study of blood T cell repertoires in COVID-19. CDR3 size: 15 residues. Germline lookup yields CDR1 SGHTA and CDR2 FQGTGA. V gave up 5 bases and J gave up 5 bases, with 15 bases separating them. TCRdb's copy holds only in-frame clones and misses some; the assay was immunoSEQ multiplex PCR. This table holds over 150,000 clones, around 85% found once. Sequencing was carried out using PBMCs or T cells enriched from blood (not recorded which). The clonotype was recovered from a man in his forties who had recovered from COVID-19. The V call is TRBV7-3, the J call TRBJ2-2; D is possibly TRBD2 (6 bases). This CDR3 reads CASSPLARGTGELFF. CDR3 DNA: TGTGCCAGCAGCCCCCTCGCGCGGGGTACCGGGGAGCTGTTTTTT.